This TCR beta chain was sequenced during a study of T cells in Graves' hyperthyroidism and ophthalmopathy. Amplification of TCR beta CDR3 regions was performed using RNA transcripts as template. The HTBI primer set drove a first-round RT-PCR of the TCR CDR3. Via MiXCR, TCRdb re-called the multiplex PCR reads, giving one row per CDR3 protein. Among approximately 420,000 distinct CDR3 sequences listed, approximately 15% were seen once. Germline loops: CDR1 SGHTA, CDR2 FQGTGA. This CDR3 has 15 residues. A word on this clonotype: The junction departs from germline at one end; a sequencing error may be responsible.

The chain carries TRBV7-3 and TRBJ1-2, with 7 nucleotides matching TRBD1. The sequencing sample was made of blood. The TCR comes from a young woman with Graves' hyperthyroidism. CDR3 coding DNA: TGTGCCGGCAGCGTAGAAGAGGGGGCCAACTATGGCTACACCTTC. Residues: CAGSVEEGANYGYTF.